Listed here are 9 T cell receptor beta chains from one sample, sequenced in a study of cytotoxic CD8 clonotypes in ibrutinib-treated CLL. Assay: immunoSEQ multiplex PCR; the TCRdb copy retains only in-frame clones and omits some. The table has 27,000 or so clones, 65% to 90% seen once. The material sequenced was PBMCs, taken after 24 months of ibrutinib treatment. The receptor source for this set is a human donor with chronic lymphocytic leukemia.

The V gene is TRBV7-9, the J gene TRBJ1-3, with D uncertain. V was cut by 1 base and J by 0 bases, with 7 bases left in between. This CDR3 has 15 amino acids. Germline CDR1 and CDR2: SEHNR and FQNEAQ (reference sequence). CDR3 in amino acids: CASSLDGFSGNTIYF. Here the CDR3 DNA reads TGTGCCAGCAGCTTAGATGGGTTCTCTGGAAACACCATATATTTT.

This clone is medium-sized (0.01 to 0.1%) within its sample. J is TRBJ1-5 and V is TRBV2; TRBD1 might be the D (5 bases). In germline, CDR1 is SNHLY, CDR2 FYNNEI. The CDR3 has 15 amino acids. Trimming took 8 bases from V and 0 from J, leaving 14 bases between them. The CDR3 loop is CASRGRGDSNQPQHF. CDR3 sequence (DNA): TGTGCCAGCCGGGGGAGAGGGGATAGCAATCAGCCCCAGCATTTT.

V usage is TRBV6-5 and J usage is TRBJ2-3, with D unclear. Trimming took 5 bases from V and 5 from J, leaving 8 bases between them. This CDR3 has 12 residues. CDR1 is MNHEY and CDR2 is SVGAGI in the germline V gene. This CDR3 is CASSPLLDTQYF. CDR3 sequence (DNA): TGTGCCAGCAGTCCCCTATTAGATACGCAGTATTTT.

This chain joins TRBV30 and TRBJ2-3; 7 bases align to TRBD1. The CDR3 covers 23 residues. V lost 4 bases, J lost 0 bases, and 31 bases stayed unmatched. The germline V gene encodes CDR1 GTSNPN and CDR2 SVGIG (reference sequence). Written as DNA, the CDR3 is TGTGCCTGGATCCCTGGGCCCGGGACGGCGAAACAGGGGCCGGGGATTAGCACAGATACGCAGTATTTT. This encodes CAWIPGPGTAKQGPGISTDTQYF.

The V and J genes are TRBV7-2 and TRBJ2-7; TRBD1 agrees at 7 bases. With V trimmed by 5 bases and J by 3 bases, 10 bases remained unmatched. The CDR3 is 15 residues long. Germline V gives CDR1 SGHTA, CDR2 FQGNSA. CDR3 bases: TGTGCCAGCAGCACCCCGGGACAGCGTTTCTACGAGCAGTACTTC. It yields the protein CASSTPGQRFYEQYF. Drawing the rest from reference TRBV7-2 and TRBJ2-7, the complete variable domain is GAGVSQSPSNKVTEKGKDVELRCDPISGHTALYWYRQSLGQGLEFLIYFQGNSAPDKSGLPSDRFSAERTGGSVSTLTIQRTQQEDSAVYLCASSTPGQRFYEQYFGPGTRLTVT.

The gene calls are TRBV7-2 and TRBJ2-1, with 14 bases aligning to TRBD2. V was clipped by 5 bases and J by 2 bases; unmatched bases: 5. The CDR3 runs 17 residues. Germline CDR1 is SGHTA and CDR2 is FQGNSA. This chain's CDR3 is CASSPGTSGGTYNEQFF. Written as DNA, the CDR3 is TGTGCCAGCAGCCCCGGGACTAGCGGGGGAACCTACAATGAGCAGTTCTTC.

This clone is medium-sized in the sample. V gene TRBV5-1 combines with J gene TRBJ1-1, with D unclear. V lost 2 bases, J lost 0 bases, and 8 bases lay in between. The CDR3 consists of 14 residues. From germline, CDR1 is SGHRS and CDR2 YFSETQ. CDR3 nucleotide sequence: TGCGCCAGCAGCTTTGGGAGCATGAACACTGAAGCTTTCTTT. As protein: CASSFGSMNTEAFF.

The gene calls are TRBV28 and TRBJ1-4, with TRBD1 as a possible D gene (5 bases). The CDR3 consists of 16 residues. V lost 3 bases and J lost 4, with 15 bases in between. Germline CDR1 MDHEN, CDR2 SYDVKM. CDR3 amino acids: CASSFGGRAGNEKLFF. In DNA, the CDR3 is TGTGCCAGCAGTTTTGGGGGACGGGCCGGTAATGAAAAACTGTTTTTT. Combining the CDR3 with reference TRBV28 and TRBJ1-4 gives the whole variable domain DVKVTQSSRYLVKRTGEKVFLECVQDMDHENMFWYRQDPGLGLRLIYFSYDVKMKEKGDIPEGYSVSREKKERFSLILESASTNQTSMYLCASSFGGRAGNEKLFFGSGTQLSVL.

The chain employs TRBV6-5 and TRBJ1-1, with TRBD1 matching over 9 bases. CDR1 is MNHEY, CDR2 SVGAGI, per germline. Trimming removed 0 bases from V and 9 bases from J; junction bases left unmatched: 11. There are 16 residues in the CDR3. CDR3 bases: TGTGCCAGCAGTTACTCGTCTTTCGGACAGGGGCGAAAAGCTTTCTTT. Translation gives CASSYSSFGQGRKAFF.